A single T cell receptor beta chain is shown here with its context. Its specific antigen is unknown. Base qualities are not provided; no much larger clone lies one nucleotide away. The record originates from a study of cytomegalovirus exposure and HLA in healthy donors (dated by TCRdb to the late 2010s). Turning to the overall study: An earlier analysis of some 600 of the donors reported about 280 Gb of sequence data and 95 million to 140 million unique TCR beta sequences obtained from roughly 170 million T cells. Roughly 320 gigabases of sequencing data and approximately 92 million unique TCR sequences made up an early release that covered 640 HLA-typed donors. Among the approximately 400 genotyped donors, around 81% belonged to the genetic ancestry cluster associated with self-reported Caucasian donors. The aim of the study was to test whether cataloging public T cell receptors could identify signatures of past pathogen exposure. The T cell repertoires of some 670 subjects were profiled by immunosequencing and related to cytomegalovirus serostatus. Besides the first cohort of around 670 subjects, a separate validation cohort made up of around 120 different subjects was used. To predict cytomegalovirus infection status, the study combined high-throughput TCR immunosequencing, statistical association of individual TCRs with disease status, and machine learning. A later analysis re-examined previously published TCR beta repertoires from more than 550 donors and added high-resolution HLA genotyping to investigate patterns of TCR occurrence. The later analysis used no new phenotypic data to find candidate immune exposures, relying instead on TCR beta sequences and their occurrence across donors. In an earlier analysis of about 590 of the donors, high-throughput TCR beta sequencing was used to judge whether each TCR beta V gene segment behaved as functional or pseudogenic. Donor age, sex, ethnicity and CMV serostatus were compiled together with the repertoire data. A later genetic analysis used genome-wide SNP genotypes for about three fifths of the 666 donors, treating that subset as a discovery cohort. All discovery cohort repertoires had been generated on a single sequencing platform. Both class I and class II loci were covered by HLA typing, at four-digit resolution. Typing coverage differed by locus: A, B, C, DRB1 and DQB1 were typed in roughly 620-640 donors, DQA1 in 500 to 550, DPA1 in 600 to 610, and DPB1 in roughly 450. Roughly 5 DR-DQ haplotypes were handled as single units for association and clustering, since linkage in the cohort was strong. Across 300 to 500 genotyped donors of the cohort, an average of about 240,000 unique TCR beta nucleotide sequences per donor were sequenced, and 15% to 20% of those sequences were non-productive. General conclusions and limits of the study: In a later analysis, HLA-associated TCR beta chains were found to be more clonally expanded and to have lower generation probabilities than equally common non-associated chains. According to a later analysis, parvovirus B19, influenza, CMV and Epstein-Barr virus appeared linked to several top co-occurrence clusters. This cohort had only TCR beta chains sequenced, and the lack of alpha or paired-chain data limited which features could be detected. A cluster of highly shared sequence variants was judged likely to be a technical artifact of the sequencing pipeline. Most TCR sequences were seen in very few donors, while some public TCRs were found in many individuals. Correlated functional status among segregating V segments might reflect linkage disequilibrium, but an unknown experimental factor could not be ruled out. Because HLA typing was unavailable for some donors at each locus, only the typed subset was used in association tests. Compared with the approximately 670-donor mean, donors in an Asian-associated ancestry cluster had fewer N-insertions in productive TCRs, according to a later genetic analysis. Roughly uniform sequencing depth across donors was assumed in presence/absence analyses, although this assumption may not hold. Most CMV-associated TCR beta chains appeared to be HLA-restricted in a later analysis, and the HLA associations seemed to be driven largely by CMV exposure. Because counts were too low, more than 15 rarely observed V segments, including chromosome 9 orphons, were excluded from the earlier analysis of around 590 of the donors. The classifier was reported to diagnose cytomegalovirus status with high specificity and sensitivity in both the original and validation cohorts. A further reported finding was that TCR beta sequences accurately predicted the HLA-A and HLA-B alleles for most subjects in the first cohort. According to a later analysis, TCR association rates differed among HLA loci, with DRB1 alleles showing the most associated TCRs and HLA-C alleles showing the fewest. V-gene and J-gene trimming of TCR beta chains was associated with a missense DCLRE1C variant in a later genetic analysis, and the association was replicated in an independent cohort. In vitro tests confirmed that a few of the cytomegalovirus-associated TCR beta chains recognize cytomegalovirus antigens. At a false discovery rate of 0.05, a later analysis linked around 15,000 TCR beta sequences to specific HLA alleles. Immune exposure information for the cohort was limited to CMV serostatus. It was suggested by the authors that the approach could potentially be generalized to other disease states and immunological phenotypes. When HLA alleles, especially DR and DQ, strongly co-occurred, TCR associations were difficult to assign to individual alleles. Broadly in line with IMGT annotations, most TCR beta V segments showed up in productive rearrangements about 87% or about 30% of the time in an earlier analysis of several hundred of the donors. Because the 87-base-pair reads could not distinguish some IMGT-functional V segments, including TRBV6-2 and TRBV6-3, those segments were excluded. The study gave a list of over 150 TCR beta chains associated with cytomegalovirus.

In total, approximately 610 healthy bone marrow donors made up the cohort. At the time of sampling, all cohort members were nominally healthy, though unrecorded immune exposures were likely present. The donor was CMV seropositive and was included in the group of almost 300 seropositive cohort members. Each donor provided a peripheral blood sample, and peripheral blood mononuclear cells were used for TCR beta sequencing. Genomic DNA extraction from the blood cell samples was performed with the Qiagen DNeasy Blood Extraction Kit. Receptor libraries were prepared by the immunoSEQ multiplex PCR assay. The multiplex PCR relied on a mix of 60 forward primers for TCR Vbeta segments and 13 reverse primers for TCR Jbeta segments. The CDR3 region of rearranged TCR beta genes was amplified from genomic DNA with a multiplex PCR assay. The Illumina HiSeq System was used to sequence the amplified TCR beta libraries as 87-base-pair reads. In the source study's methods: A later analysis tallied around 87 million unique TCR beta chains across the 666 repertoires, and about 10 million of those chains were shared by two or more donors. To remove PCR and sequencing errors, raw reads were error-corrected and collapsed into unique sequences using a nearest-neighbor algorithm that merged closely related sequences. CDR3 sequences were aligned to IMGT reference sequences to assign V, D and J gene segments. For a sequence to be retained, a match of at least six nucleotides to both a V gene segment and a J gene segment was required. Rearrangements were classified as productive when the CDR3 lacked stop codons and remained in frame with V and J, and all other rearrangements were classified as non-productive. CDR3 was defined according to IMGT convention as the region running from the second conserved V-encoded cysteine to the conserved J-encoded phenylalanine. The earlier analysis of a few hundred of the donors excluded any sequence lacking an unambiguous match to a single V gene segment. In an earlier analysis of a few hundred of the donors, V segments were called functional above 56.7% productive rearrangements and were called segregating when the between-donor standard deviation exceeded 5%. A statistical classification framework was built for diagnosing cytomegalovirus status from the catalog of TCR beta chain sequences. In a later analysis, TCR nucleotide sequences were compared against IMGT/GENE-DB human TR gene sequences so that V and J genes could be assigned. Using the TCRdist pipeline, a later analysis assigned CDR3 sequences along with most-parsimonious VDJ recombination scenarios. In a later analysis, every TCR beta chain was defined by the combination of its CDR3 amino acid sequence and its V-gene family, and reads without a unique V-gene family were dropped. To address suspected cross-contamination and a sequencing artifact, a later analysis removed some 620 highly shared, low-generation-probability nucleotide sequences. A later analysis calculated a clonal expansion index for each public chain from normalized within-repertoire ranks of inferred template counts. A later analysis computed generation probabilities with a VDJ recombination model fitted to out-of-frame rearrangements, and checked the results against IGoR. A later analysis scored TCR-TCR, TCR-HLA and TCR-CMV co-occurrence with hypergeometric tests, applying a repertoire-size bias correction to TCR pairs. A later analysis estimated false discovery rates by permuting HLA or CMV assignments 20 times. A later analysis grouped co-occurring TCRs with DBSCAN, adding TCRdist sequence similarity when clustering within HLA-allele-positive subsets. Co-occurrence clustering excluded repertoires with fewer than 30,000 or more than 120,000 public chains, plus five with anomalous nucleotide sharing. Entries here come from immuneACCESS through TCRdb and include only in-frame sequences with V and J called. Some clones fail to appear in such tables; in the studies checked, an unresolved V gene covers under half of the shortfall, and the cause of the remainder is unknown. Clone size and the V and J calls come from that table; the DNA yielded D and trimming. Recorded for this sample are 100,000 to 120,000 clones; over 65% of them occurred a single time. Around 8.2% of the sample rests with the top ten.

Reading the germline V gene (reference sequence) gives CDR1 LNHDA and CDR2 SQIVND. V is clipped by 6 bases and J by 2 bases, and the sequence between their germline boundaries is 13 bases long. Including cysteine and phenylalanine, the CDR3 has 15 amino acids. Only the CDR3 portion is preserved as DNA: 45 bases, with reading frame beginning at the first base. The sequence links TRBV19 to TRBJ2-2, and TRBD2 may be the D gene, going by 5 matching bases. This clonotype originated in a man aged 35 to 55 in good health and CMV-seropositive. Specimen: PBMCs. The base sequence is TGTGCCAGTAGCAGGACTTCTGCAAACACCGGGGAGCTGTTTTTT. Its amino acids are CASSRTSANTGELFF.